The clone carrying this T cell receptor (beta chain) showed up just a few times. The antigen remains unidentified. In the study's own analysis: Clinicopathological groups differed in CDR3, with these differences serving to build a distant-metastasis classifier for papillary thyroid cancer. Using MiXCR, TCRdb re-called clones from the PCR reads. V and J calls and clone size were set by TCRdb, not the authors. This sample has roughly 20,000 clones, with just over 35% found just once. The data are from a study of metastatic and nonmetastatic thyroid tumors. Turning to the study itself: Repertoires from malignant and benign thyroid patients were compared across blood and tumor or nodule tissue.

All patients were treatment-naive before thyroid surgery. Germline V CDR1 and CDR2: KGHDR, SFDVKD. The CDR3 sequence is 13 residues long. Between the trimmed V and J ends, which lost 4 bases and 7 bases, there was a span of 13 bases. Study conclusions and caveats: Reportedly, malignant thyroid tumors had significantly higher TCR beta diversity than benign nodules, in blood and tumor.

The TCR was taken from a female donor with papillary thyroid cancer or a benign thyroid nodule (not recorded which). Some clones in this sample may be carry-over from other donors' samples. Sequenced input: tumor tissue. This chain connects TRBV24-1 to TRBJ2-7, with a tentative D call TRBD2 (5 bases). The CDR3: CATSDPLTGEQYF. Here the CDR3 DNA reads TGTGCCACCAGTGACCCCCTTACGGGGGAGCAGTACTTC.